A single sample is the source of the 2 T cell receptor beta chains below, sequenced in a study of monozygotic twins with inflammatory bowel disease. With the 5' RACE reads reprocessed, TCRdb shows one record per CDR3 protein and no DNA. Across 200,000 to 250,000 distinct CDR3 sequences, the top ten clones capture less than 9% of the sample. The sequenced sample was blood. The source of these receptors is a human donor with ulcerative colitis or Crohn's disease, or a healthy co-twin of an affected twin (not recorded which).

The chain couples TRBV2 to TRBJ1-5; TCRdb lists TRBD1, though no DNA is available to test this call. There are 15 residues in the CDR3. CDR1 and CDR2 from the germline V gene are SNHLY and FYNNEI. The CDR3 here is CASSEQGSGNQPQHF.

The CDR3 region is CASSLRDARQGARGNQPQHF. The chain combines TRBV11-2 with TRBJ1-5; TCRdb outputs TRBD1, but without DNA this stays unchecked. The germline V gene encodes CDR1 SGHAT and CDR2 FQNNGV. This CDR3 has 20 residues. Full variable domain (rest looked up from reference TRBV11-2 and TRBJ1-5): EAGVAQSPRYKIIEKRQSVAFWCNPISGHATLYWYQQILGQGPKLLIQFQNNGVVDDSQLPKDRFSAERLKGVDSTLKIQPAKLEDSAVYLCASSLRDARQGARGNQPQHFGDGTRLSIL.